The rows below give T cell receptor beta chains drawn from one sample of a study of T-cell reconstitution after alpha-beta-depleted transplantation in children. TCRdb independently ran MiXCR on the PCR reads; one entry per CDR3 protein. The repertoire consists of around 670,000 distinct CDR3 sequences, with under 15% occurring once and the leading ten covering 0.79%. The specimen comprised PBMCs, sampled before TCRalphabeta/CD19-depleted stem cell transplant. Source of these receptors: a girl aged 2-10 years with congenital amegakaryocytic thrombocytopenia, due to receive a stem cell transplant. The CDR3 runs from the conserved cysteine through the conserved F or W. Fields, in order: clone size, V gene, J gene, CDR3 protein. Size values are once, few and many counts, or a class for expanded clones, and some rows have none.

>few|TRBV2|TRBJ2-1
CASMGRSGIHNEQFF
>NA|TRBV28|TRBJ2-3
CASSLKGWDTQYF
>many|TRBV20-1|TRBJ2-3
CSVGGNNPDTQYF
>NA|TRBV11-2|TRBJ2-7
CASSLEQNEQYF
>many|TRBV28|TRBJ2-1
CASSFTGKDEQFF
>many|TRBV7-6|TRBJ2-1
CASSLKLAGGPINEQFF
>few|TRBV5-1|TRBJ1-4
CASSFWGLGTTNEKLFF
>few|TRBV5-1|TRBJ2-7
CASSLDPTNYEQYF
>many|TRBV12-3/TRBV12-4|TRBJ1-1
CASRDLRDRGRSTEAFF
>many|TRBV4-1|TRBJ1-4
CASSQVIWRQGSEKLFF
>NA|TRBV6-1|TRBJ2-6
CAIGTALNFGANVLTF
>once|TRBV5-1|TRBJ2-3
CASSLRLAGASTDTQSF
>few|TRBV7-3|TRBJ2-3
CASKLMSDTQYF
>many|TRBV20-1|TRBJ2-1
CSASPGLAVINDEQFF
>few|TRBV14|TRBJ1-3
CASSQAAGNTIYF
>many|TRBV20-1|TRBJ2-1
CSAARGYNEQFF
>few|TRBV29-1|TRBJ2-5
CSVEDLGQGETQYF
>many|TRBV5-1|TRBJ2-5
CASRSSGTQETQYF
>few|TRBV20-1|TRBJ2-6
CSARVGDSGANVLTF
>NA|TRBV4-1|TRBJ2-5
CASSQGLAGAVSVETQYF
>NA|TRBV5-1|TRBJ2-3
CASSLGQGFTDTQYF
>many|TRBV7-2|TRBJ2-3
CASSLLGGTDTQYF
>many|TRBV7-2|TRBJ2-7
CASSLVSVEQYF
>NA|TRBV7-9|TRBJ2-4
CASSLEGLKNIQYF
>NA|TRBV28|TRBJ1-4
CASSSSGDRITTNEKLFF
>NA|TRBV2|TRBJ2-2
CASSATSYTGELFF
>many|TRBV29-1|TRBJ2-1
CSVEGRTGTSGTIFWNEQFF
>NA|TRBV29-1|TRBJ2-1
CSVPSPGGTYNEQFF
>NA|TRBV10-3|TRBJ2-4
CAISGVSKNIQYF
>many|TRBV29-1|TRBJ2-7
CSVGGTEVQYF
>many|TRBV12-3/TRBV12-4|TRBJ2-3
CASSQDGTDTQYF
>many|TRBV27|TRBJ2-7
CASSEGAEQYF